The next 18 T cell receptor beta chains were all read from a single sample in a study of CD8 T cells in Susac syndrome. Reverse transcription of about 0.5 to 1 ug RNA used random hexamers. TCRdb reanalysed the immunoSEQ multiplex PCR reads using MiXCR and keeps one entry per CDR3 protein. The data show more than 95,000 distinct CDR3 sequences, with more than 80% seen just once and roughly 0.33% held by the top ten. Material: CD8+ T cells from PBMCs. These receptors were taken from a human donor with multiple sclerosis.

The chain has TRBV24-1 and TRBJ2-7; 8 bases map to TRBD1. The ends lost 4 bases at V and 0 bases at J; junction bases unmatched: 4. Germline lookup yields CDR1 KGHDR and CDR2 SFDVKD. This CDR3 spans 15 amino acids. CDR3 sequence (DNA): TGTGCCACCAGTGACCGGGACAGGACCTCCTACGAGCAGTACTTC. The encoded protein is CATSDRDRTSYEQYF.

CDR3 bases: TGTGCCAGCAGCCCCTCACGGTTGGGTGAAGCTTTCTTT. Translating it yields CASSPSRLGEAFF. The chain uses TRBV7-8 and TRBJ1-1, with D unresolved. The CDR3 is made up of 13 amino acids. V was shortened by 5 bases and J by 7 bases, with 14 bases between the two germline ends. Germline V gives CDR1 SGHVS, CDR2 FQNEAQ.

The rearrangement joins TRBV29-1 to TRBJ2-6; no firm D call. The CDR3 extends over 15 amino acids. V was cut by 0 bases and J by 4 bases, with 10 bases left in between. The germline CDR1 and CDR2 sequences are SQVTM and ANQGSEA. CDR3 loop: CSVEENHPGANVLTF. The DNA of the CDR3 is TGCAGCGTTGAAGAAAATCACCCAGGGGCCAACGTCCTGACTTTC.

The chain is built from TRBV4-1 and TRBJ2-2; a possible D gene is TRBD2 (5 bases). V gave up 0 bases and J gave up 1 base, with 12 bases separating them. The germline V gene has CDR1 MGHRA and CDR2 YSYEKL. This CDR3 is 17 amino acids long. CDR3 region: CASSQDQRVLNTGELFF. The CDR3 coding sequence is TGCGCCAGCAGCCAAGATCAGAGGGTGCTGAACACCGGGGAGCTGTTTTTT.

The chain carries TRBV6-2 or TRBV6-3 and TRBJ1-5; the D is unclear. Trimming took off 6 bases at V and 3 bases at J, with 12 bases between the two ends. This CDR3 comprises 14 residues. Germline CDR1 reads MNHEY; CDR2 reads SVGEGT. The CDR3 DNA reads TGTGCCAGCAGCCTTGACGGGCTCAATCAGCCCCAGCATTTT. Translation: CASSLDGLNQPQHF.

This chain uses TRBV4-1 with TRBJ2-5; D is unclear. The CDR3 is made up of 15 amino acids. Germline V gives CDR1 MGHRA, CDR2 YSYEKL. Trimming removed 4 bases at V and 0 bases at J, with 12 bases between. In nucleotides, the CDR3 is TGCGCCAGCAGCCCGGCCGAGGACCACCAAGAGACCCAGTACTTC. Translating it yields CASSPAEDHQETQYF.

The rearrangement joins TRBV6-4 to TRBJ2-3; no clear D gene. V shed 1 base and J shed 6 bases, with 8 bases lying between them. The CDR3 has 13 amino acids. In germline, CDR1 is MRHNA, CDR2 SNTAGT. This chain's CDR3 is CASSDLRSDTQYF. The CDR3 coding sequence is TGTGCCAGCAGTGACTTGCGCTCGGATACGCAGTATTTT.

The J gene is TRBJ2-7, the V gene TRBV3-1; no clear D. This CDR3 has 15 residues. Germline values: CDR1 LGHDT, CDR2 YNNKEL (reference sequence). V lost 0 bases and J 5 bases, leaving 14 bases between the germline ends. CDR3 DNA: TGTGCCAGCAGCCAAGATCCCCACCCCCAGAACGAGCAGTACTTC. Residues: CASSQDPHPQNEQYF.

The chain uses TRBV20-1 and TRBJ2-2, with 10 nucleotides matching TRBD2. CDR3 length: 17 residues. V lost 7 bases, J lost 4 bases, and 15 bases stayed unmatched. The germline CDR1 and CDR2 sequences are DFQATT and SNEGSKA (reference sequence). The CDR3 DNA is TGCAGTGTGCCGTCTAGCGGGGGACCCACGGCCACCGGGGAGCTGTTTTTT. Its protein product is CSVPSSGGPTATGELFF.

CDR3 in DNA: TGTGCCAGCCGCAATGAAGGGGGGGAGACCCAGTACTTC. Amino acids: CASRNEGGETQYF. The gene calls are TRBV7-9 and TRBJ2-5, with D perhaps assigned TRBD1 or TRBD2 (6 bases each). The CDR3 is 13 amino acids. Germline CDR1 SEHNR, CDR2 FQNEAQ (reference sequence). Trimming removed 8 bases at V and 5 bases at J, with 15 bases between.

The genes are TRBV27 and TRBJ2-2; D is uncertain. V was shortened by 3 bases and J by 7 bases, with 9 bases between the two germline ends. Germline CDR1 is MNHEY and CDR2 is SMNVEV (reference sequence). The length of the CDR3 is 13 residues. CDR3 in DNA: TGTGCCAGCAGTTTCAAATCTAACGGGGAGCTGTTTTTT. Its translation is CASSFKSNGELFF.

This clonotype appeared once. The rearrangement uses TRBV21-1 and TRBJ2-7; TRBD1 is the table's D call and was not checked against the DNA. TRBV21-1 is termed a pseudogene. This CDR3 contains 16 residues. The CDR3 spells CASSKSRDRRSYEQYF. CDR3 bases: TGTGCCAGCAGCAAAAGTCGGGACAGGAGGTCCTACGAGCAGTACTTC.

This sequence joins TRBV9 and TRBJ1-2; D might be TRBD1 (6 bases). The CDR3 is made up of 16 amino acids. Deletions cut 3 bases from V and 6 bases from J, with 21 bases between. From germline, CDR1 is SGDLS and CDR2 YYNGEE. The CDR3 sequence is CASSGPRSGGGNGYTF. CDR3 bases: TGTGCCAGCAGCGGACCCCGGAGTGGAGGGGGGAATGGCTACACCTTC.

The chain combines TRBV3-1 with TRBJ2-7, with TRBD1 identical over 7 bases. Unmatched junction bases numbered 5, after V lost 4 bases and J lost 2 bases. The germline gives CDR1 LGHDT, CDR2 YNNKEL (reference sequence). There are 14 residues in the CDR3. CDR3: CASSPRTGPYEQYF. The CDR3 DNA sequence: TGTGCCAGCAGCCCCAGGACAGGCCCCTACGAGCAGTACTTC.

This clonotype was counted a single time. The V and J genes are TRBV15 and TRBJ1-5, with a weak D call TRBD1 (6 bases). This CDR3 is built from 17 residues. Germline loops: CDR1 LNHNV, CDR2 YYDKDF (reference sequence). V was cut by 3 bases and J by 0 bases, with 15 bases left in between. CDR3 DNA sequence: TGTGCCACCAGCAGTGAAGGGGGGGGCTATAGCAATCAGCCCCAGCATTTT. Its protein product is CATSSEGGGYSNQPQHF.

This clonotype is a singleton in its sample. The chain uses TRBV7-9 and TRBJ1-1; D unclear. V shed 2 bases and J shed 8 bases, with 12 bases lying between them. The CDR3 consists of 13 residues. CDR1 is SEHNR, CDR2 FQNEAQ, per germline (reference sequence). CDR3 residues: CASSLLTGYEAFF. The DNA for the CDR3 is TGTGCCAGCAGCTTATTGACGGGATACGAAGCTTTCTTT.

The genes are TRBV12-3 or TRBV12-4 and TRBJ2-5, with D unresolved. Trimming left V 1 base short and J 2 bases short, with 11 bases between. The CDR3 runs 15 residues. CDR3 coding DNA: TGTGCCAGCAGTTTAGGCGGATATCGGCAAGAGACCCAGTACTTC. This codes for CASSLGGYRQETQYF.

CDR3 DNA sequence: TGTGCCAGCAGCTCTACAGGTCAGCCCCAGCATTTT. Protein: CASSSTGQPQHF. This chain connects TRBV7-9 to TRBJ1-5, with D tentatively TRBD1 (5 bases). The CDR3 has 12 residues. Germline V gives CDR1 SEHNR, CDR2 FQNEAQ (reference sequence). Trimming stripped 4 bases from V and 6 bases from J, with 7 bases between.